This T cell receptor beta chain was profiled in a study of response to subunit inactivated influenza vaccine. This clonotype was observed many times. The antigen remains undetermined. Germline values: CDR1 MGHRA, CDR2 YSYEKL. This CDR3 has 12 amino acids. V was shortened by 3 bases and J by 8 bases, with 5 bases between the two germline ends. Notes on the study in general: Few new T cells, the authors suggested, are recruited by each seasonal influenza vaccination.

TCRdb re-derived calls from the RT-PCR reads in MiXCR, one entry per CDR3 protein. The table shows around 570,000 distinct CDR3 sequences, with 6.5% to 8% occurring only once. The specimen comprised PBMCs from blood, sampled less than 30 months after vaccination. This sequence was found in a man in his fifties or sixties who received an inactivated influenza vaccine. The chain couples TRBV4-1 to TRBJ1-6, with no clear D. The CDR3 loop reads CASSQSDSPLHF. The CDR3 bases are TGCGCCAGCAGCCAGAGCGATTCACCCCTCCACTTT.